One sample yielded the 10 T cell receptor beta chains listed below, sequenced in a study of CD8+ T cells in alopecia areata. cDNA serving as the sequencing template came from extracted, reverse transcribed RNA. Assay: immunoSEQ multiplex PCR; the TCRdb copy retains only in-frame clones and omits some. The sample shows 210,000 or so clones, approximately 72% of them seen only once. Sample treatment: oral pan-JAK inhibitor, 5-10 mg twice daily. The sequenced sample was CD4+ T cells sorted from blood, obtained at week 44, from a patient treated with tofacitinib. The receptors derive from a human donor with alopecia areata.

The chain employs TRBV29-1 and TRBJ2-2; D ambiguous. V shed 5 bases and J shed 5 bases, with 15 bases lying between them. The CDR3 consists of 14 residues. The germline CDR1 and CDR2 sequences are SQVTM and ANQGSEA. The CDR3 DNA reads as TGCAGCGTTAAGTCCCAGCTAAGAACCGGGGAGCTGTTTTTT. As protein: CSVKSQLRTGELFF.

Written as DNA, the CDR3 is TGCGCCAGCAGCTTGGCCGGAGGGGGCCTAACTGAAGCTTTCTTT. It encodes CASSLAGGGLTEAFF. The V call is TRBV5-1, the J call TRBJ1-1; TRBD1 matches 7 bases. V shed 0 bases and J 5 bases; nucleotides not matched to a gene: 7. The CDR3 has 15 residues. CDR1 is SGHRS, CDR2 YFSETQ, per germline. Looking up the rest from reference TRBV5-1 and TRBJ1-1 gives the full variable domain: KAGVTQTPRYLIKTRGQQVTLSCSPISGHRSVSWYQQTPGQGLQFLFEYFSETQRNKGNFPGRFSGRQFSNSRSEMNVSTLELGDSALYLCASSLAGGGLTEAFFGQGTRLTVV.

The chain combines TRBV29-1 with TRBJ2-1; 9 bases align to TRBD2. The V segment lost 3 bases and the J segment 7 bases; nucleotides outside the gene matches: 16. CDR3 size: 17 residues. The germline V gene has CDR1 SQVTM and CDR2 ANQGSEA. CDR3 in DNA: TGCAGCGTTGATGCGGGCCCGGGACTAGCTTTTAAAAATGAGCAGTTCTTC. It encodes CSVDAGPGLAFKNEQFF.

The gene calls are TRBV25-1 and TRBJ2-5; possibly TRBD2 for D (5 bases). V shed 0 bases and J shed 5 bases, with 13 bases lying between them. The CDR3 is 15 amino acids. Germline CDR1 MGHDK, CDR2 SYGVNS. The CDR3 loop reads CASSEYGVILETQYF. CDR3 DNA sequence: TGTGCCAGCAGTGAATACGGGGTTATTCTCGAGACCCAGTACTTC. The entire variable domain, with the rest obtained from reference TRBV25-1 and TRBJ2-5, is as follows: EADIYQTPRYLVIGTGKKITLECSQTMGHDKMYWYQQDPGMELHLIHYSYGVNSTEKGDLSSESTVSRIRTEHFPLTLESARPSHTSQYLCASSEYGVILETQYFGPGTRLLVL.

The chain has TRBV29-1 and TRBJ1-1; D call uncertain. V lost 0 bases and J 8 bases, leaving 10 bases between the germline ends. This CDR3 spans 12 amino acids. The germline gives CDR1 SQVTM, CDR2 ANQGSEA. The CDR3 protein is CSVEDIGSEAFF. The DNA for the CDR3 is TGCAGCGTTGAAGACATAGGATCCGAAGCTTTCTTT.

This CDR3 is CSVGWGTGELFF. DNA for the CDR3: TGCAGCGTGGGGTGGGGGACCGGGGAGCTGTTTTTT. This rearrangement joins TRBV29-1 to TRBJ2-2; D may match TRBD1 or TRBD2 (5 bases each). Germline loops: CDR1 SQVTM, CDR2 ANQGSEA. The CDR3 has 12 residues. V lost 6 bases to trimming and J lost 5 bases, with 10 bases between them.

This chain joins TRBV5-1 and TRBJ2-2, with 9 nucleotides matching TRBD2. The CDR3 spans 16 residues. Unmatched junction bases numbered 6, after V lost 4 bases and J lost 2 bases. Germline V gene sequence: CDR1 SGHRS, CDR2 YFSETQ. CDR3 sequence reads: CASSPQTSGNTGELFF. DNA of the CDR3: TGCGCCAGCAGCCCTCAGACTAGCGGAAACACCGGGGAGCTGTTTTTT.

Concerning this clone: The same CDR3 also results from other DNA sequences found in this sample. The rearrangement joins TRBV29-1 to TRBJ2-7, with TRBD2 matching 7 bases. The CDR3 consists of 12 residues. Germline trimming cut 5 bases from V and 2 bases from J; bases unmatched to any gene: 3. Germline loops: CDR1 SQVTM, CDR2 ANQGSEA. The CDR3 nucleotides read TGCAGCGTTAAGCGGGGTACCTACGAGCAGTACTTC. Translation: CSVKRGTYEQYF.

The chain couples TRBV5-6 to TRBJ2-6; D uncertain. This CDR3 contains 15 residues. V was shortened by 2 bases and J by 1 base, with 7 bases between the two germline ends. The V gene's germline CDR1 is SGHDT and CDR2 YYEEEE. CDR3 DNA: TGTGCCAGCAGCTTTAGAACGTCTGGGGCCAACGTCCTGACTTTC. Its protein is CASSFRTSGANVLTF.

The V and J genes are TRBV5-6 and TRBJ1-5; D might be TRBD1 (6 bases). The germline gives CDR1 SGHDT, CDR2 YYEEEE. Trimming cost V 0 bases and J 0 bases, with 16 bases left between them. This CDR3 has 18 residues. CDR3 sequence reads: CASSLGREGGYSNQPQHF. In DNA, the CDR3 is TGTGCCAGCAGCTTGGGAAGAGAGGGGGGGTATAGCAATCAGCCCCAGCATTTT.